This T cell receptor (beta chain) originates from a study of cytomegalovirus exposure and HLA in healthy donors. Trimming at V came to 4 bases and at J to 5 bases, leaving 9 bases not matched to a gene. The germline gives CDR1 SGHTS, CDR2 YDEGEE. The CDR3 runs 16 residues. Method: immunoSEQ multiplex PCR; TCRdb's copy keeps in-frame clones and lacks some. Of about 360,000 clones listed, about nine tenths are singletons. The sequence came from a woman in her late teens or twenties in good health and CMV-seronegative. The rearrangement joins TRBV5-8 to TRBJ2-5, with TRBD1 matching over 12 bases. Sequenced input: PBMCs. CDR3 sequence (DNA): TGTGCCAGCAGCCCCGGGACAGGGGGCGCCCAGGAGACCCAGTACTTC. Its protein is CASSPGTGGAQETQYF.